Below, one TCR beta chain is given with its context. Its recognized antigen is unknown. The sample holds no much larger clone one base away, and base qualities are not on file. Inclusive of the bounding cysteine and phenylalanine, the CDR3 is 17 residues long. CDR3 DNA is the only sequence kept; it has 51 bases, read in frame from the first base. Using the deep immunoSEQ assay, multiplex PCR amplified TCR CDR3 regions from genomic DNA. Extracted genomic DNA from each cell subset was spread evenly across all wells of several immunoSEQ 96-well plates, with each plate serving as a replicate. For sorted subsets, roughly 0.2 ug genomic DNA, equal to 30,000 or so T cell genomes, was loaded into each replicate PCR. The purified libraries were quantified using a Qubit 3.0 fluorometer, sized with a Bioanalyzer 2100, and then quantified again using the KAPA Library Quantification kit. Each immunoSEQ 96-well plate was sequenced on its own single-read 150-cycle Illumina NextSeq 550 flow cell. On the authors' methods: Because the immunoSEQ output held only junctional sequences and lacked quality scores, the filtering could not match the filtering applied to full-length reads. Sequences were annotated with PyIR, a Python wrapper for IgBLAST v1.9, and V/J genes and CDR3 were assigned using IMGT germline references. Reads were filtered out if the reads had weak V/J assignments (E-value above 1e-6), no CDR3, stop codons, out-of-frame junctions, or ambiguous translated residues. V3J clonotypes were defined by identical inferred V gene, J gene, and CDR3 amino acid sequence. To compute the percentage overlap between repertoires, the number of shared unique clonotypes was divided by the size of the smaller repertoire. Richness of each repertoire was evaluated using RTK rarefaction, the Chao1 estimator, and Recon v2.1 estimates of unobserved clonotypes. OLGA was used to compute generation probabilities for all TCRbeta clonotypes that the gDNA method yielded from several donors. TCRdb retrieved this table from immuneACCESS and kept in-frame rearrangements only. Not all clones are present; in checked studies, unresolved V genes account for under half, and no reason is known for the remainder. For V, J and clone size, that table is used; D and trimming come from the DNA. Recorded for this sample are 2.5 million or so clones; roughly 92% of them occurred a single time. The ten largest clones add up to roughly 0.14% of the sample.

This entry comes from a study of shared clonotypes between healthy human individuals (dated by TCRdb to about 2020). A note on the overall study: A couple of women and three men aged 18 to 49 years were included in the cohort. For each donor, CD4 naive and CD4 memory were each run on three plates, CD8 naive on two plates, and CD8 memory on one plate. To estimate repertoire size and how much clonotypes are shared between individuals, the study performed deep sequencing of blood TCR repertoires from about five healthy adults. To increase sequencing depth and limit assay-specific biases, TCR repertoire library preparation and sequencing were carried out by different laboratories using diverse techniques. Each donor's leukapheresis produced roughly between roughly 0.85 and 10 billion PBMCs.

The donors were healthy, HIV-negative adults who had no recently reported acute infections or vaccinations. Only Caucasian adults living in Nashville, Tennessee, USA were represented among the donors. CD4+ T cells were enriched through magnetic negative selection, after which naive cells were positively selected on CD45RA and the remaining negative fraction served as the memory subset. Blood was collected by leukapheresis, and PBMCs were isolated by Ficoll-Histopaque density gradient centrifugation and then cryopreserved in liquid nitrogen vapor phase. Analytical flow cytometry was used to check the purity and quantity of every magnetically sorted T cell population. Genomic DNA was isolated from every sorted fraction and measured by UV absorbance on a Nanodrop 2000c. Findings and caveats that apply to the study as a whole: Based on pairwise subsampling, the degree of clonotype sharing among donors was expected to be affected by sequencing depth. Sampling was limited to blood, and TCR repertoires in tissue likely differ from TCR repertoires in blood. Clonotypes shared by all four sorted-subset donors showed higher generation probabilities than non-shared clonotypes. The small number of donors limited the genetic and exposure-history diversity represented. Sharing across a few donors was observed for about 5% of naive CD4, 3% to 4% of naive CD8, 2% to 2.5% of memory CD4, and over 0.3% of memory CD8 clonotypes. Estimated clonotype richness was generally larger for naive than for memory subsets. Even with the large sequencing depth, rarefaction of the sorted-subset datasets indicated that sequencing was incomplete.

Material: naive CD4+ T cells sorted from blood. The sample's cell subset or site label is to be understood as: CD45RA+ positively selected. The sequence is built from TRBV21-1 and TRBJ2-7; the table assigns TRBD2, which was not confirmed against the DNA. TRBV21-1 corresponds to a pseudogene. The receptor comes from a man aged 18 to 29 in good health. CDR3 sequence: CASSNRGTSGRPYEQYF. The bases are TGTGCCAGCAGCAATCGTGGGACTAGCGGGAGACCCTACGAGCAGTACTTC.